The sequence of this T cell receptor (beta chain) was determined in a study of shared clonotypes between healthy human individuals. Study-level findings and limits: Across a handful of donors, naive CD4 shared 4.5% to 6%, naive CD8 more than 3%, memory CD4 over 2%, memory CD8 about 0.4%.

The CDR3 extends over 13 amino acids. Germline lookup yields CDR1 SGDLS and CDR2 YYNGEE. With 0 bases removed from V and 5 bases from J, the gap between germline ends came to 8 bases. TCRdb's table, derived via immunoSEQ multiplex PCR, lists solely in-frame clones and lacks some. This repertoire shows approximately 700,000 clones, about three quarters found once; its top ten account for around 1.8%. Turning to this clone: The antigen is not known. Other DNA sequences from this sample encode an identical CDR3 as well.

The specimen was memory CD4+ T cells sorted from blood. The subset denotes: CD45RA-negative fraction. This clonotype was obtained from a woman aged 25 to 39 in good health. This chain connects TRBV9 to TRBJ1-2; unclear D gene. The DNA of the CDR3 is TGTGCCAGCAGCGTAGTCGAAGGGTATGGCTACACCTTC. Its translation is CASSVVEGYGYTF.